This paragraph covers one T cell receptor (beta chain) sequence. This CDR3 comprises 15 residues. Germline CDR1 and CDR2: MNHEY and SMNVEV (reference sequence). The V and J ends lost 2 bases and 7 bases, in that order; junction bases with no gene match: 3. Study members were between 18 and 89 years old and lived in roughly 24 US regions. Each recovered donor of Cohort 3 presented with two negative PCRs, clearance, or symptom resolution. Assay used: immunoSEQ multiplex PCR; TCRdb lists only in-frame clones, some missing. The table shows more than 200,000 clones, with around nine tenths occurring only once. The sample is drawn from a study of blood T cell repertoires in COVID-19.

Material for sequencing was PBMCs or T cells enriched from blood (not recorded which). The TCR originated in a woman aged 50 to 60 who had recovered from COVID-19. The chain joins TRBV27 to TRBJ2-1; 12 bases fit TRBD1. CDR3 nucleotides: TGTGCCAGCAGTTTAAGGGACAGGGGGCGTAATGAGCAGTTCTTC. Its translation: CASSLRDRGRNEQFF.